These T cell receptor beta chains were read from a single sample in a study of T cell repertoires in cytomegalovirus infection. TCRdb passed the reads through MiXCR, listing each CDR3 protein once. The data show about 260,000 distinct CDR3 sequences, roughly 10% seen once. The specimen sequenced was PBMCs. These receptor sequences come from a human donor in good health (CMV status not recorded). Some clones in this sample may be carry-over from other donors' samples. The CDR3 runs from the conserved cysteine through the conserved F or W. Fields, in order: D gene, J gene, clone size, V gene, CDR3 protein, CDR3 DNA. D genes are given only for firm matches. Not all rows give a size; the values are once, few, many and, for expanded clones, a class.

>TRBD2|TRBJ2-5|few|TRBV7-2
CASSERRLAGGPPQQETQYF
TGTGCCAGCAGCGAACGACGACTAGCGGGGGGGCCCCCACAACAAGAGACCCAGTACTTC
>NA|TRBJ1-6|few|TRBV18
CASSPIDRNSPLHF
TGTGCCAGCTCACCCATTGACAGGAATTCACCCCTCCACTTT
>NA|TRBJ1-5|few|TRBV29-1
CSVGKGGNQPQHF
TGCAGCGTTGGAAAGGGGGGGAATCAGCCCCAGCATTTT
>TRBD2|TRBJ2-7|many|TRBV7-2
CASSLAPLGGVYEQYF
TGTGCCAGCAGCTTAGCCCCCCTGGGGGGGGTCTACGAGCAGTACTTC
>NA|TRBJ2-2|NA|TRBV7-9
CAIAPYTGELFF
TGTGCTATAGCACCATACACCGGGGAGCTGTTTTTT
>NA|TRBJ1-4|few|TRBV6-5
CASSYSSTNEKLFF
TGTGCCAGCAGTTACTCCTCAACTAATGAAAAACTGTTTTTT
>TRBD1|TRBJ2-3|many|TRBV10-3
CAISEGQGGRTDTQYF
TGTGCCATCAGTGAGGGACAGGGGGGACGCACAGATACGCAGTATTTT
>NA|TRBJ2-2|NA|TRBV5-8
CASSRIQGLGLNTGELFF
TGTGCCAGCAGCCGTATACAGGGACTCGGCCTGAACACCGGGGAGCTGTTTTTT
>TRBD1|TRBJ1-1|many|TRBV7-2
CASSERLSTTGPMNTEAFF
TGTGCCAGCAGCGAAAGACTCTCGACGACAGGGCCGATGAACACTGAAGCTTTCTTT
>NA|TRBJ1-2|many|TRBV7-2
CASSLQGGGPYGYTF
TGTGCCAGCAGCTTACAAGGGGGGGGGCCCTATGGCTACACCTTC
>TRBD2|TRBJ2-3|NA|TRBV4-2
CASSQGSGGAGTDTQYF
TGTGCCAGCAGCCAAGGAAGCGGGGGGGCAGGCACAGATACGCAGTATTTT
>NA|TRBJ2-3|NA|TRBV5-1
CASSPDERVDTQYF
TGCGCCAGCAGCCCGGACGAGCGGGTAGATACGCAGTATTTT
>NA|TRBJ1-1|many|TRBV11-2
CASSFRQAATTEAFF
TGTGCCAGCAGCTTTAGACAGGCGGCAACGACTGAAGCTTTCTTT
>NA|TRBJ2-7|few|TRBV10-1
CASSERGWRNEQYF
TGCGCCAGCAGTGAGAGGGGTTGGCGAAACGAGCAGTACTTC
>NA|TRBJ1-1|NA|TRBV19
CASTPGVKASEAFF
TGTGCCAGTACCCCGGGTGTCAAAGCCTCTGAAGCTTTCTTT
>TRBD1|TRBJ2-7|many|TRBV6-1
CASRSTGGAWDEQYF
TGTGCCAGCAGATCAACAGGGGGCGCGTGGGACGAGCAGTACTTC
>NA|TRBJ1-2|NA|TRBV28
CASRRQALKGYTF
TGTGCCAGCAGGAGACAGGCCCTGAAGGGCTACACCTTC
>TRBD1|TRBJ1-1|few|TRBV19
CASSRDRGGEAFF
TGTGCCAGTAGCCGGGACAGGGGAGGGGAAGCTTTCTTT
>TRBD1|TRBJ2-1|many|TRBV6-2/TRBV6-3
CASSTDRGSYNEQFF
TGTGCCAGCAGTACGGACAGGGGTTCCTACAATGAGCAGTTCTTC
>NA|TRBJ1-2|few|TRBV11-2
CASSLEHRPRGGYTF
TGTGCCAGCAGCTTAGAACACAGGCCCCGTGGTGGCTACACCTTC
>NA|TRBJ2-3|few|TRBV5-1
CASSVGWDGTDTQYF
TGCGCCAGCAGCGTAGGATGGGACGGCACAGATACGCAGTATTTT
>NA|TRBJ1-5|many|TRBV7-2
CASSLSGRQPQHF
TGTGCCAGCAGCTTATCAGGACGACAGCCCCAGCATTTT
>NA|TRBJ2-3|many|TRBV14
CASSQVKNSLVTDTQYF
TGTGCCAGCAGCCAAGTAAAAAACAGCCTTGTCACAGATACGCAGTATTTT
>NA|TRBJ2-1|many|TRBV6-2/TRBV6-3
CASSYGLRTLRRSYNEQFF
TGTGCCAGCAGTTATGGTTTACGGACATTAAGGCGTTCGTACAATGAGCAGTTCTTC
>TRBD1|TRBJ1-5|many|TRBV7-2
CASSLVGQGARRQPQHF
TGTGCCAGCAGCTTAGTAGGACAGGGGGCGCGACGGCAGCCCCAGCATTTT
>NA|TRBJ2-7|many|TRBV7-2
CASSLAQGGLSEQYF
TGTGCCAGCAGCTTAGCGCAGGGGGGGTTGTCCGAGCAGTACTTC
>NA|TRBJ2-1|NA|TRBV19
CASQRVADSYNEQFF
TGTGCCAGCCAAAGGGTAGCGGACTCCTACAATGAGCAGTTCTTC
>TRBD2|TRBJ2-3|few|TRBV7-3
CASSEKAGTLTDTQYF
TGTGCCAGCAGCGAGAAAGCGGGAACCCTCACAGATACGCAGTATTTT
>NA|TRBJ1-2|NA|TRBV9
CASSISQVNYGYTF
TGTGCCAGCAGCATAAGCCAGGTTAACTATGGCTACACCTTC
>NA|TRBJ2-7|many|TRBV7-2
CASSLVTLEQYF
TGTGCCAGCAGCTTAGTAACCCTTGAGCAGTACTTC
>TRBD1|TRBJ1-6|many|TRBV28
CASQPPLGAGGGDRGSPLHF
TGTGCCAGCCAACCCCCTTTGGGGGCAGGGGGCGGCGATCGAGGATCACCCCTCCACTTT
>NA|TRBJ2-2|few|TRBV28
CASRSSWSTGELFF
TGTGCCAGCAGGTCCTCTTGGAGCACCGGGGAGCTGTTTTTT
>TRBD2|TRBJ2-5|many|TRBV28
CASSSLGLVQETQYF
TGTGCCAGCAGTTCCTTAGGACTAGTTCAAGAGACCCAGTACTTC
>TRBD1|TRBJ1-2|many|TRBV19
CASSTRQGTSYTF
TGTGCCAGTAGTACTCGACAGGGTACAAGCTACACCTTC
>TRBD2|TRBJ2-1|many|TRBV6-2/TRBV6-3
CASSIAGGRWNEQFF
TGTGCCAGCAGTATAGCGGGAGGGCGGTGGAATGAGCAGTTCTTC
>TRBD2|TRBJ2-7|few|TRBV7-2
CASSLNSGTSDEQYF
TGTGCCAGCAGCTTAAACTCCGGGACTAGCGACGAGCAGTACTTC
>NA|TRBJ2-1|NA|TRBV19
CASSSSALNYNEQFF
TGTGCCAGTAGTTCTTCAGCTCTGAATTACAATGAGCAGTTCTTC
>NA|TRBJ2-1|few|TRBV20-1
CSARDLAGVDSYNEQFF
TGCAGTGCTAGAGACCTCGCCGGGGTTGACTCCTACAATGAGCAGTTCTTC
>NA|TRBJ2-2|NA|TRBV14
CASSLIMGANTGELFF
TGTGCCAGCAGCCTAATAATGGGGGCGAACACCGGGGAGCTGTTTTTT
>TRBD1|TRBJ2-6|NA|TRBV20-1
CSAVDRSVSGANVLTF
TGCAGTGCTGTGGACAGGAGTGTCTCTGGGGCCAACGTCCTGACTTTC
>NA|TRBJ2-7|NA|TRBV28
CAAGRQGGSYEQYF
TGTGCCGCAGGAAGGCAGGGGGGCTCCTACGAGCAGTACTTC
>NA|TRBJ2-7|few|TRBV5-1
CASSLGTPDYEQYF
TGCGCCAGCAGCCTCGGGACGCCAGACTACGAGCAGTACTTC